One sample yielded the 5 T cell receptor beta chains listed below, sequenced in a study of T cell responses to AZD1222 COVID-19 vaccine. Profiling relied on immunoSEQ multiplex PCR, and the TCRdb table lists in-frame clones only, not all of them. The table lists about 120,000 clones, less than 95% of them singletons. The sample was peripheral blood, taken on day 0 of MenACWY control vaccination. The receptors were sampled from an adult in good health.

This clone was found a few times. V is TRBV4-1 and J is TRBJ2-7; maybe TRBD1 (6 bases). With 5 bases removed from V and 3 bases from J, the gap between germline ends came to 20 bases. CDR3 length: 16 residues. Germline values: CDR1 MGHRA, CDR2 YSYEKL. CDR3: CASSSNAPGHLYEQYF. Written as DNA, the CDR3 is TGCGCCAGCAGCTCCAATGCGCCGGGACACCTCTACGAGCAGTACTTC.

The V and J genes are TRBV2 and TRBJ2-5, with D possibly matching TRBD2 (5 bases). With 8 bases removed from V and 3 bases from J, the gap between germline ends came to 16 bases. The germline CDR1 and CDR2 sequences are SNHLY and FYNNEI. CDR3 length: 14 residues. CDR3 sequence: CASLSGYGKETQYF. Here the CDR3 DNA reads TGTGCCAGCCTGAGCGGATACGGTAAAGAGACCCAGTACTTC.

The rearrangement uses TRBV28 and TRBJ1-2; TRBD1 matches 8 bases. This CDR3 spans 15 amino acids. Germline CDR1 reads MDHEN; CDR2 reads SYDVKM. Trimming removed 2 bases from V and 3 bases from J; junction bases left unmatched: 5. This chain's CDR3 is CASSLGGTGYYGYTF. CDR3 bases: TGTGCCAGCAGTTTAGGGGGGACAGGCTACTATGGCTACACCTTC.

This clone was observed a single time. The chain couples TRBV10-3 to TRBJ2-7, with TRBD1 identical over 7 bases. V was pared by 3 bases and J by 0 bases, with 8 bases of the junction left unmatched. CDR1 ENHRY and CDR2 SYGVKD come from the germline V gene. The CDR3 runs 16 residues. CDR3 DNA: TGTGCCATCAGTGACCCTCCCTACAGGGGCTCCTACGAGCAGTACTTC. Encoded protein: CAISDPPYRGSYEQYF.

The rearrangement uses TRBV6-5 and TRBJ2-3, with 7 nucleotides matching TRBD1. With 8 bases clipped from V and 0 bases from J, the junction kept 5 bases outside the gene matches. Germline assignment: CDR1 MNHEY and CDR2 SVGAGI. This CDR3 comprises 14 residues. CDR3 DNA: TGTGCCAGCGGGCGACAGGGAAGCACAGATACGCAGTATTTT. Protein: CASGRQGSTDTQYF.